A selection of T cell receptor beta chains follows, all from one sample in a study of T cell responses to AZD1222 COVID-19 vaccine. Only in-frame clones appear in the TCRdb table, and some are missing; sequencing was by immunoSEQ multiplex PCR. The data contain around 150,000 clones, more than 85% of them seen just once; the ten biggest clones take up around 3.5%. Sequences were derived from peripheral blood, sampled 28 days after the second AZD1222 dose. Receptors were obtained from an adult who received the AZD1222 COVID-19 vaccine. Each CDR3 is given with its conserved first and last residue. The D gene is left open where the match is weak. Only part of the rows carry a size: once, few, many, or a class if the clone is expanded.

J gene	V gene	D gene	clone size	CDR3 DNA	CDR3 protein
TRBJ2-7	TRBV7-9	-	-	TGTGCCAGCAGCTACGGTGGGGGTCTCTACGAGCAGTACTTC	CASSYGGGLYEQYF
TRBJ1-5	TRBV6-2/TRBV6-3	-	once	TGTGCCAGCAGTTACCCTCAGCCCCAGCATTTT	CASSYPQPQHF
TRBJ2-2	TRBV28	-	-	TGTGCCAGCAGTTACAGGGACACCGGGGAGCTGTTTTTT	CASSYRDTGELFF
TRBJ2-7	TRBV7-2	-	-	TGTGCCAGCAGCTTATTTAGGGGAGGGGGCGAGCAGTACTTC	CASSLFRGGGEQYF
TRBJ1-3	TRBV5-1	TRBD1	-	TGCGCCAGCAGAGGGGGCGCGGGCACTTCTGGAAACACCATATATTTT	CASRGGAGTSGNTIYF
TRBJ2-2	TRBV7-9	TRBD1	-	TGTGCCAGCAGCCTTGGACAGGGGCCCGCCGGGGAGCTGTTTTTT	CASSLGQGPAGELFF
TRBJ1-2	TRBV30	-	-	TGTGCCTGGAGTGCCAGGGGCAAAACCTATGGCTACACCTTC	CAWSARGKTYGYTF
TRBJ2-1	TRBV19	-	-	TGTACCAGTAGCGAAGGTGAGCAGTTCTTC	CTSSEGEQFF
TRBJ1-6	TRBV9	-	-	TGTGCCAGCAGCGCTTGGACAGTCAATAATTCACCCCTCCACTTT	CASSAWTVNNSPLHF
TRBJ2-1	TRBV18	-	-	TGTGCCAGCTCACCACCACTCGACAATGAGCAGTTCTTC	CASSPPLDNEQFF
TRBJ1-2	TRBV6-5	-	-	TGTGCCAGCAGCCTTACTGCAGCTAACTATGGCTACACCTTC	CASSLTAANYGYTF
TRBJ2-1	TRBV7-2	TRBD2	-	TGTGCCAGCAGCTTTACGGGAGGGCCCTCCCATGAGCAGTTCTTC	CASSFTGGPSHEQFF
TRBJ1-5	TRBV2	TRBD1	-	TGTGCCAGCAGTTTGACAGGGGGGTATAGCAATCAGCCCCAGCATTTT	CASSLTGGYSNQPQHF
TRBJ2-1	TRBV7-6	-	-	TGTGCCAGCAGCATCTACAGGGATAATGAGCAGTTCTTC	CASSIYRDNEQFF
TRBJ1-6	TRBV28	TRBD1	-	TGTGCCAGCAGTTTGGGGGACAGGAATTCACCCCTCCACTTT	CASSLGDRNSPLHF
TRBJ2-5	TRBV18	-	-	TGTGCCAGCTCACCGGGGTCCGGGAGATTGTGGGAGACCCAGTACTTC	CASSPGSGRLWETQYF
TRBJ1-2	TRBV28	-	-	TGTGCCAGCGCGGGCAGGGACCCTGGCTACACCTTC	CASAGRDPGYTF
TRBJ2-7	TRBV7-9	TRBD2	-	TGTGCCATCCGAGGAGTAGCGGGAGGGGGTAATGAGCAGTACTTC	CAIRGVAGGGNEQYF
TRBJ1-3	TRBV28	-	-	TGTGCCAGCCACCGGGCTGGAAACACCATATATTTT	CASHRAGNTIYF
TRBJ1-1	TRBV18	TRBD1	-	TGTGCCAGCTCACCCCAGGGACAGGGATATAACACTGAAGCTTTCTTT	CASSPQGQGYNTEAFF
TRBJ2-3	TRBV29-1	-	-	TGCAGCGTTCGCCAGGGTGGAACAGATACGCAGTATTTT	CSVRQGGTDTQYF
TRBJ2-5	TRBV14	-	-	TGTGCCAGCAGCCAAGATTACGGGGGCTGGGGAGAGACCCAGTACTTC	CASSQDYGGWGETQYF
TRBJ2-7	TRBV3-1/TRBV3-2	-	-	TGTGCCAGCAGCCAAGATTGGTCCGGCGGCTACGAGCAGTACTTC	CASSQDWSGGYEQYF
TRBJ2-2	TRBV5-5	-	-	TGTGCCAGCAGCTTGGGCCCTACGGGAACCGGGGAGCTGTTTTTT	CASSLGPTGTGELFF
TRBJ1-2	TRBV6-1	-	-	TGTGCCAGCAGTGAAGGTGTGGGGGCCCATGGCTACACCTTC	CASSEGVGAHGYTF
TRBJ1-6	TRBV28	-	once	TGTGCCAGCAGTCCCTCCCGGGGCCCCAATTCACCCCTCCACTTT	CASSPSRGPNSPLHF
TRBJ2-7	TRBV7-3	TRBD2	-	TGTGCCAGCAGCCCGGAAGGGACTAGCGGGAGCTACGAGCAGTACTTC	CASSPEGTSGSYEQYF
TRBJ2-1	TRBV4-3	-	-	TGCGCCAGCAGCCAGTCGAAGGGGGTTTACAATGAGCAGTTCTTC	CASSQSKGVYNEQFF
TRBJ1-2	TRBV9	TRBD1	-	TGTGCCAGCAGCGAGATCGGGACAGTCTATGGCTACACCTTC	CASSEIGTVYGYTF
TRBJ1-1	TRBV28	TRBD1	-	TGTGCCAGCCGATGGACAGGGAGGGCAAACACTGAAGCTTTCTTT	CASRWTGRANTEAFF
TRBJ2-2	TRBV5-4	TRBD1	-	TGTGCCAGCAGCTTAGGGGACAGGGGGCCCGGGGAGCTGTTTTTT	CASSLGDRGPGELFF
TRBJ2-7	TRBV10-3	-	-	TGTGCCATCACAGCGCAGGGTGCCGCCTACGAGCAGTACTTC	CAITAQGAAYEQYF
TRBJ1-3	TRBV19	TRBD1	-	TGTGCCAGTAGCTCCGGGACAGGGGCTGGAAACACCATATATTTT	CASSSGTGAGNTIYF
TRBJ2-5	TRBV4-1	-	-	TGCGCCAGCAGCCAAGGTCCCTTGGAGACCCAGTACTTC	CASSQGPLETQYF
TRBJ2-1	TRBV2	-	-	TGTGCCAGCAGGAATAGCTACTACAATGAGCAGTTCTTC	CASRNSYYNEQFF
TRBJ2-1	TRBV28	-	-	TGTGCCAGCAGTTTAAACGTGGGGTTCAATGAGCAGTTCTTC	CASSLNVGFNEQFF
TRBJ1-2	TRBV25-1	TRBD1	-	TGTGCCAGCAGTCCAAGGTCAGGGGGCGGTATGGACTATGGCTACACCTTC	CASSPRSGGGMDYGYTF
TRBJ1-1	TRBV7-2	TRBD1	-	TGTGCCAGCAGCTTAGCACCGGGACAGGGGTGGAACACTGAAGCTTTCTTT	CASSLAPGQGWNTEAFF
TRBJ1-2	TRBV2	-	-	TGTGCCAGCAGTGCAGCGGGGGACGGTAATGGCTACACCTTC	CASSAAGDGNGYTF
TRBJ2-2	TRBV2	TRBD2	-	TGTGCCAGCAGGGCAGGACTAGCGGGAGGGGTCGGGGAGCTGTTTTTT	CASRAGLAGGVGELFF
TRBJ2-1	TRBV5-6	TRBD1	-	TGTGCCAGCAGCGTCTCTTGGGACAGGGGGAGGAATGAGCAGTTCTTC	CASSVSWDRGRNEQFF
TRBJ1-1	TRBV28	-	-	TGTGCCAGCAAGACCCTAAACACTGAAGCTTTCTTT	CASKTLNTEAFF
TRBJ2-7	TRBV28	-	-	TGTGCCAGCAGTTTGGTCGGGGCGGACGAGCAGTACTTC	CASSLVGADEQYF
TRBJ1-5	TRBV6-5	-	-	TGTGCCAGCAGCGGGATCACGATCAATCAGCCCCAGCATTTT	CASSGITINQPQHF
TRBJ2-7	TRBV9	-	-	TGTGCCAGCAGCGTAGCTCCTAACTCGGACGAGCAGTACTTC	CASSVAPNSDEQYF
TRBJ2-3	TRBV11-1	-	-	TGTGCCAGCAGCTTCAACGGGAACCCTGGAGATACGCAGTATTTT	CASSFNGNPGDTQYF
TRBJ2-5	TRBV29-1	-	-	TGCAGGCTTACGTACGGACAGAATCGAGAGACCCAGTACTTC	CRLTYGQNRETQYF
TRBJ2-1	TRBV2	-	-	TGTGCCAGCAATTTGAGGAGCTCCTACAATGAGCAGTTCTTC	CASNLRSSYNEQFF
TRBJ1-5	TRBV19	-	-	TGTGCCAGTAGTCTTGACATTTTCCAGCCCCAGCATTTT	CASSLDIFQPQHF
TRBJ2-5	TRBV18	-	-	TGTGCCAGCTCACAACAGGAGAAAGAGACCCAGTACTTC	CASSQQEKETQYF
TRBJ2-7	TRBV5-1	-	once	TGCGCCAGCAGCAATACTACGGGACTCTACCCCTACGAGCAGTACTTC	CASSNTTGLYPYEQYF
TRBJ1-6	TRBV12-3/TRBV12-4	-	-	TGTGCCAGCAGTTCGGGCGGGAAGCCCCTCCACTTT	CASSSGGKPLHF